The following is a T cell receptor (beta chain) sequence with its context. As yet, its antigen is unknown. The data derive from a study of T-cell reconstitution after alpha-beta-depleted transplantation in children. Notes on the study in general: A year post-transplant, T-cell counts and diversity derived mostly from newly produced T cells. Surviving thymic progenitors and recipient T cells were the source of high TCRbeta diversity at day 60 in some patients.

Trimming removed 8 bases from V and 11 bases from J, with 19 bases in between. Germline-derived CDR1 and CDR2 are SEHNR and FQNEAQ (reference sequence). There are 14 residues in the CDR3. The library targeted TCRbeta and was prepared with unique molecular identifiers. A single record per CDR3 protein comes from TCRdb applying MiXCR to the PCR reads. Of fewer than 250,000 distinct CDR3 sequences in the sample, around a sixth are singletons; the top ten hold roughly two fifths. The receptor comes from a male patient aged 2 to 9 who had a stem cell transplant for acute lymphoblastic leukemia, so the T cells may come from the graft donor. This rearrangement joins TRBV7-9 to TRBJ2-6; TRBD1 might be the D (9 bases). The specimen comprised PBMCs, mostly from graft donor cells, sampled 360 days after TCRalphabeta/CD19-depleted stem cell transplant. Written as DNA, the CDR3 is TGTGCCAGCCGGTACAGGGGGCGGGAGGACGTCCTGACTTTC. Translation gives CASRYRGREDVLTF.